This T cell receptor (beta chain) appears in the sequencing data of a study of blood T cell repertoires in COVID-19 (TCRdb year 2020). Background on the whole study: Collaborator samples came from the United States, Italy and Spain and covered acute and convalescent phases of COVID-19. Deeply sampled blood TCRbeta repertoires from subjects exposed to, actively infected with, or recovered from COVID-19 were included in the dataset. Where available, HLA class I and class II types were taken from metadata supplied by the sample provider and were not determined by assay-based typing. A freely available public database, intended as a resource for researchers studying the immune response to SARS-CoV-2, is where the repertoires were released. The prospective study material was composed of cDNA or gDNA derived from T cells, B-cell-depleted T cells, or PBMCs. The samples were drawn from the first 160 participants of the ongoing ImmuneRACE study and from 950 to 1,500 subjects provided by 6 global collaborators. The sample metadata nearly always contained a de-identified subject ID, COVID-19 status, age in years and sex.

The germline V gene yields SGHTA for CDR1 and FQGTGA for CDR2. Trimming leaves V shorter by 4 bases and J shorter by 4 bases, with the junction holding 8 bases beyond the gene matches. Spanning cysteine to phenylalanine, the CDR3 consists of 16 amino acids. CDR3 DNA only is kept here, 48 bases in frame from base 1. Each collaborating institution followed its own protocols to collect whole blood in K2EDTA tubes. For TCRbeta analysis, collaborators shipped samples in one of three forms: frozen whole blood, isolated PBMCs, or DNA extracted from either of those sample types. The research as a whole found: The quantity of clinical and demographic metadata differed by source and by participant and was supplied without curation.

This clone was observed a few times. There is no known antigen for this receptor. No per-base quality is available; no much larger clone lies one base away. TCRbeta CDR3 regions were amplified from genomic DNA using the immunoSEQ Assay, a bias-controlled multiplex PCR. The published analysis was carried out like this. The number of nucleated cells in each sample was estimated from the amplification of reference gene primers within the assay. Sequence reads were collapsed and filtered to measure the absolute abundance of every unique TCRbeta CDR3 rearrangement. For each sample, productive Simpson clonality was calculated as the square root of Simpson's diversity index over productive rearrangements. TCRdb re-hosts the immuneACCESS table, in-frame sequences only. Its copies lack some clones; in the studies checked, an unresolved V gene accounts for under half of them, and the cause for the rest is not known. That table furnishes V, J and clone size, whereas the DNA furnished D and trimming. A total of approximately 500,000 clones appear in this sample, roughly 85% of them only once. Jointly, the top ten make up roughly 3.2% of the sample.

Recombination linked TRBV7-3 to TRBJ2-1; 9 bases in the junction line up with TRBD2. The TCR comes from a human donor in a cohort sampled during active COVID-19. What was sequenced was peripheral blood. CDR3 loop: CASSSSGSGSYNEQFF. The bases are TGTGCCAGCAGCTCCAGTGGTAGCGGGAGTTACAATGAGCAGTTCTTC.